This T cell receptor (beta chain) was recorded in a study of quantifying T cell responses using KT2 cells. Study-wide background: TCR alpha and beta constant-region primers primed reverse transcription of RNA.

Study-wide findings and caveats: Even the lowest spike-in, about one KT2 cell per 100,000 PBMC, yielded detectable KT2 sequences.

Each cDNA got a UMI-containing oligo ligated at its 3' end. First-round PCR used three to five cycles and beta primers RC1.1 and RC1.2 covering TRBC1 and TRBC2. From the second PCR onward, TCR alpha and beta chains were processed separately. TCRdb passed the UMI-ligation and nested PCR reads through MiXCR, listing each CDR3 protein once. Of 40,000 to 60,000 distinct CDR3 sequences listed, 11% are singletons. The sample is PBMC spiked with counted cells of clone KT2. With regard to this clonotype: What it binds is not known.

Trimming removed 1 base at V and 6 bases at J, with 7 bases between. This CDR3 contains 12 residues. The V call is TRBV12-3 or TRBV12-4, the J call TRBJ2-7, with D unclear. Sequencing used PBMCs spiked with cells of the T cell clone KT2. The receptor comes from a human donor. Written as DNA, the CDR3 is TGTGCCAGCAGTTTAGGTCCTTCCGAGCAGTACTTC. It is translated as CASSLGPSEQYF.